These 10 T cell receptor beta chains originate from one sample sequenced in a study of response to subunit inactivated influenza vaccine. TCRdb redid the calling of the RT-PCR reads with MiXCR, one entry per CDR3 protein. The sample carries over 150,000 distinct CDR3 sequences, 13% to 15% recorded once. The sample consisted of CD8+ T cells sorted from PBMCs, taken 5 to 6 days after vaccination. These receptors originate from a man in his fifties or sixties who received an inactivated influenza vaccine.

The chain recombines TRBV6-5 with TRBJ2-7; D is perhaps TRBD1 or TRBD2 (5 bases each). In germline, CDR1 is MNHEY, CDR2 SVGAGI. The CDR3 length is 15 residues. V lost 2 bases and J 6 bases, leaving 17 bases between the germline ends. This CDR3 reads CASSYAGTSEGEQYF. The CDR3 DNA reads TGTGCCAGCAGTTACGCCGGGACGTCCGAAGGCGAGCAGTACTTC.

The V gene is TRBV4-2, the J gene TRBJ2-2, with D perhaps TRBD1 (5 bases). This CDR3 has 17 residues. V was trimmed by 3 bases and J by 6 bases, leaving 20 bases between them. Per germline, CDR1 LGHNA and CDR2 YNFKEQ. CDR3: CASSQKDAGQGAGELFF. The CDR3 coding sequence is TGTGCCAGCAGCCAGAAGGATGCTGGACAAGGTGCCGGGGAGCTGTTTTTT.

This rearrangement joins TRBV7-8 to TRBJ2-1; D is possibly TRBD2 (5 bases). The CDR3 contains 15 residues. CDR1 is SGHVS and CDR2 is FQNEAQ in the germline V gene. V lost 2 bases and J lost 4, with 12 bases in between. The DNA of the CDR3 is TGTGCCAGCAGCTTACTATATCAGCGGTACAATGAGCAGTTCTTC. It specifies CASSLLYQRYNEQFF.

CDR3 sequence: CATGTAEYSNQPQHF. CDR3 nucleotide sequence: TGCGCCACCGGGACAGCCGAGTATAGCAATCAGCCCCAGCATTTT. This chain uses TRBV10-2 with TRBJ1-5; 7 nucleotides match TRBD1. With V trimmed by 10 bases and J by 0 bases, 9 bases remained unmatched. The CDR3 length is 15 residues. Germline V lookup: CDR1 WSHSY, CDR2 SAAADI.

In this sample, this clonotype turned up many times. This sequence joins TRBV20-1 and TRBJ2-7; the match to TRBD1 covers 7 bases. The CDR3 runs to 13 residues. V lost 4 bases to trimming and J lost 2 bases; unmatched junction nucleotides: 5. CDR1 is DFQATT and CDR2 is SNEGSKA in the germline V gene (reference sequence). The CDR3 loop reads CSATRDSTYEQYF. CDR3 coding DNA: TGCAGTGCTACCCGGGACAGCACCTACGAGCAGTACTTC.

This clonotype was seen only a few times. The CDR3 bases are TGTGCCACCAGCAGAGATGCCGGGACAGTCGAGCAGTACTTC. It encodes CATSRDAGTVEQYF. The gene calls are TRBV15 and TRBJ2-7; 7 bases match TRBD1. The CDR3 runs 14 residues. From germline, CDR1 is LNHNV and CDR2 YYDKDF (reference sequence). Losses at the gene ends were 0 bases for V and 6 bases for J; bases not matched to a gene: 5.

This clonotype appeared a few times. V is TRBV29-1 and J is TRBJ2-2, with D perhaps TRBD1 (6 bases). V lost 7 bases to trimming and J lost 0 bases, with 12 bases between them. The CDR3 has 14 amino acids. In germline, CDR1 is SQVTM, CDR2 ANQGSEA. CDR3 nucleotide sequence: TGCAGCGCCGGACAGTTTTCGAACACCGGGGAGCTGTTTTTT. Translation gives CSAGQFSNTGELFF.

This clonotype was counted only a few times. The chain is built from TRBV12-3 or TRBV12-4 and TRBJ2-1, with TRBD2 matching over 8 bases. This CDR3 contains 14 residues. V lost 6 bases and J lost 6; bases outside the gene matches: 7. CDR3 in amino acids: CASSHGGAINEQFF. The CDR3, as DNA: TGTGCCAGCAGCCACGGGGGGGCCATCAATGAGCAGTTCTTC.

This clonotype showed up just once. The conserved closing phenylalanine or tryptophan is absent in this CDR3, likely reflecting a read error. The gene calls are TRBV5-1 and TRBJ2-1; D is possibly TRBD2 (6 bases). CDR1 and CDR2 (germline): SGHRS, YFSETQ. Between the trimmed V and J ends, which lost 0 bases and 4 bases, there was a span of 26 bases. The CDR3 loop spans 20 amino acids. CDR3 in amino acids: CASSLDAGFLGRQIYNEQFL. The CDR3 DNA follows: TGCGCCAGCAGCTTGGATGCGGGGTTTCTGGGGAGACAAATATACAATGAGCAGTTCCTC.

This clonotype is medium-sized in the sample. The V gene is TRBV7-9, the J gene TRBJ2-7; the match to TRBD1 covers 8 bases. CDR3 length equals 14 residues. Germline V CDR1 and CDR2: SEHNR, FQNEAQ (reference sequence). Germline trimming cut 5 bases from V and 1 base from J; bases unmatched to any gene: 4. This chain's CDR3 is CASSPRTGSYEQYF. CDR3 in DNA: TGTGCCAGCAGCCCAAGGACAGGGTCCTACGAGCAGTACTTC.